These T cell receptor beta chains were read from a single sample in a study of tumor-infiltrating lymphocytes in primary liver carcinoma. TCRdb re-derived calls from the multiplex PCR reads in MiXCR, one entry per CDR3 protein. The profile shows roughly 53,000 distinct CDR3 sequences, about 70% of them singletons. Sequencing was done on a sample of liver tumor tissue from sampling region 2. These receptors were collected from a man aged 35 to 55 with primary liver carcinoma and hepatitis B virus infection. Each CDR3 is given with its conserved first and last residue. The order of the fields is D gene, V gene, clone size, J gene, CDR3 DNA, CDR3 protein. The D gene is left open where the match is weak. The listing skips clone size in some rows; elsewhere it reads once, few, many or a size class.

NA,TRBV6-5,NA,TRBJ1-1,TGTGCCAGCATCCCCGGAGACGGCATCAGGAACACTGGAGCCTTCTTT,CASIPGDGIRNTGAFF
NA,TRBV10-3,NA,TRBJ2-6,TGTGCCATCAGGGCGCGACAGGCGGATTCTGGGGCCAACGTCCTGACTTTC,CAIRARQADSGANVLTF
NA,TRBV11-1,NA,TRBJ2-7,TGTGCCGGCAGCTTACTCGGGCCCTACGAGCAGTGCTTC,CAGSLLGPYEQCF
TRBD1,TRBV6-6,NA,TRBJ2-7,TGTGCTTGCAGTGGGGACAGGGGGCACGAGCAGTACTTC,CACSGDRGHEQYF
NA,TRBV6-5,NA,TRBJ2-5,TGTACCAACAGTTACGGGGGGCGGGAGACCCAGTACTTC,CTNSYGGRETQYF
NA,TRBV29-1,once,TRBJ2-1,TGCAGCGTTCTAAGGGGAGATAGGGAGCAGTTCTTC,CSVLRGDREQFF
NA,TRBV10-2,NA,TRBJ2-1,TGCGCCAGCAGTGGTACCCCCCCGGGCAATGAACAGTTCTTC,CASSGTPPGNEQFF
TRBD1,TRBV7-9,NA,TRBJ2-1,TGTGCCAGCATCACCTCCGGGACAGGGGGTATCGATGAGCAGCTCTTC,CASITSGTGGIDEQLF
TRBD2,TRBV5-4,NA,TRBJ2-7,TGTGCCAGCAACTCTGGGGCTAGCGGGTCTTACGAGCAGTACTTC,CASNSGASGSYEQYF
NA,TRBV15,NA,TRBJ2-4,TGTGCCACCAATACAGAAAACATTCGGTACTTC,CATNTENIRYF
TRBD2,TRBV5-1,NA,TRBJ2-5,TGCGCCAGCAGCCCCCTAGCGGGAAGATCGCAAGAGACCCAGTACTTC,CASSPLAGRSQETQYF
NA,TRBV12-3/TRBV12-4,NA,TRBJ1-2,TGTGCCAGCAGTTTAAGAGACATACCTAATTATGGCTACACCTTC,CASSLRDIPNYGYTF
NA,TRBV11-2,once,TRBJ1-6,TGCGCCAGTAGCTTGATCGGACACGGAAATTCACCCCTCCACTTT,CASSLIGHGNSPLHF
NA,TRBV6-5,NA,TRBJ2-1,TGCGCCAACAGTTACTCTAACAGTCTTGATGAGCAGTTCTTC,CANSYSNSLDEQFF
NA,TRBV13,NA,TRBJ2-3,TGTGCCAGCAGCTTAGAGAATGCAGATACGCAGTGTTTT,CASSLENADTQCF
TRBD2,TRBV7-9,NA,TRBJ2-7,TGTGCTAGCAGTTTGACTAGCGGGAGTATCCCCTACGTGCAGTACTTC,CASSLTSGSIPYVQYF
TRBD2,TRBV7-3,NA,TRBJ2-3,TGTGCCAGCAGACCCACTAGCGGTACCACAGATACGCAGTATTTT,CASRPTSGTTDTQYF
TRBD2,TRBV28,NA,TRBJ2-3,TGTGCCAGCACCTCGACAGCGGGAGCATTCACAGATGCGCAGTACTTT,CASTSTAGAFTDAQYF
NA,TRBV5-4,NA,TRBJ2-1,TGTGACAGCAGCGATCGACTAACGGGGTACAATGAGCAATTCTTC,CDSSDRLTGYNEQFF
TRBD2,TRBV6-1,NA,TRBJ2-2,TGTGCCAGTAGGAAAGTAGCGGGAGGGGGCACCGGGGAGCTGTTTTTT,CASRKVAGGGTGELFF
NA,TRBV7-9,many,TRBJ1-2,TGTGCCAGCAGCCGTGGGGAGGGTGCCTATGGCTACACCTTC,CASSRGEGAYGYTF
NA,TRBV6-5,NA,TRBJ2-3,TGTGCCAGCAGTTGCTCGACGCTAGCAGCGAGGCCGCCGTATTTT,CASSCSTLAARPPYF
NA,TRBV6-5,NA,TRBJ2-1,TGTGCCAGCAGCCCGTGGGGAAGGCTCGGGTATAATGAGCAGTTCTTC,CASSPWGRLGYNEQFF
NA,TRBV29-1,many,TRBJ1-1,TGCAGCGCAAAGAGGGGGACTAACACTGAAGCTTTCTTT,CSAKRGTNTEAFF
NA,TRBV7-9,many,TRBJ1-2,TGTGCCAGCAGCTTGTCAGAAGCGGATGGCTACACCTTC,CASSLSEADGYTF
TRBD1,TRBV6-1,NA,TRBJ2-3,TGTGCCAACGGTGCGACAGGGTCCGCAGATACGCAGTATTTT,CANGATGSADTQYF
NA,TRBV11-2,NA,TRBJ1-2,TGTACCAGCAGCTTAGGTCCTGTTGTCTATGGCTACACCTTC,CTSSLGPVVYGYTF
TRBD2,TRBV4-1,NA,TRBJ2-7,TGCGCCAGCAGCCAACTGGGAGAAACTAGCGGGAGCTGCAAGCAGTACTTC,CASSQLGETSGSCKQYF
NA,TRBV30,NA,TRBJ1-5,TGTGCCTGGAGTGTAATGGGACGGCCCAGTCGGCCCCAGCATTTT,CAWSVMGRPSRPQHF
NA,TRBV6-5,NA,TRBJ2-6,TGTGCCAGCAGTTACATAGGCAGCTATGGGGTCAACGTCCTGACTTTC,CASSYIGSYGVNVLTF
TRBD1,TRBV10-3,NA,TRBJ1-1,TGTGCCATCGGTACAGGGGGCGATCGGAACACTGAAGCTTCCTTT,CAIGTGGDRNTEASF
NA,TRBV10-3,NA,TRBJ2-3,TGTGCCATCAGTGAGGATAGTATGGGGGATACGCAGTATTTT,CAISEDSMGDTQYF
NA,TRBV14,NA,TRBJ2-1,TGTGCCAGCAGCCTATGTCTTAGGTCCTACAATGAGCAGTTCTTC,CASSLCLRSYNEQFF
TRBD2,TRBV12-3/TRBV12-4,NA,TRBJ2-2,TGTGCCAGCGGGTCGAGCGGGAGTACCGGAGAGCTGTTTTTT,CASGSSGSTGELFF
NA,TRBV6-1,many,TRBJ2-1,TGTGCCAGCAGGGGCGGGGACGTCTCCTACAATGAGCAGTTCTTC,CASRGGDVSYNEQFF
NA,TRBV10-3,NA,TRBJ1-2,TGTGCCATCAGAGAGTCCGGACACAGATCAGTTACTAACTATGGCCACACCTTC,CAIRESGHRSVTNYGHTF
NA,TRBV7-8,NA,TRBJ2-1,TGTGCCAGCAGGCTTAGCGGTTCCCCTCTCGGAGAGCAGTTCTTC,CASRLSGSPLGEQFF
TRBD1,TRBV7-9,many,TRBJ1-3,TGTGCCAGCAGCCTCCGGGACAGGGACGGAGAAAACACCATATATTTT,CASSLRDRDGENTIYF
NA,TRBV6-5,NA,TRBJ2-7,TGTGCCAGCAGTTACTCCGGACAGAGTGGAGAGCAGTGCTTC,CASSYSGQSGEQCF
TRBD2,TRBV4-1,NA,TRBJ2-1,TGCGCCAGCAGCCAAGCCGGGACTAGCGTCTACAGTGAGCAATTCTTC,CASSQAGTSVYSEQFF
NA,TRBV6-1,NA,TRBJ2-7,TGTGCCATCAGTTTAGGGCCCTCAGGCGAGCAGTACTTC,CAISLGPSGEQYF
NA,TRBV11-2,once,TRBJ2-7,TGTACCGGCAGCTTAAGTGAGCTAGAGTCGCAGTACTTC,CTGSLSELESQYF
NA,TRBV12-3/TRBV12-4,many,TRBJ2-3,TGTGCCAGCACCCAAGGGCATAGCACAGATACGCAGTATTTT,CASTQGHSTDTQYF
NA,TRBV6-1,NA,TRBJ2-6,TGTGCCAACACTTTCGATTGGGGAAGCTCTAGGACCAACGTCCTGACTTTC,CANTFDWGSSRTNVLTF
TRBD2,TRBV6-5,many,TRBJ2-3,TGTGCCAGCAGTTTAGGGACTAGCGGGAGAGATACGCAGTATTTT,CASSLGTSGRDTQYF
TRBD1,TRBV4-1,NA,TRBJ2-7,TGCGCAAGCAGCCATGAGGGGGCGGCGGGCGAGCAGTACTTC,CASSHEGAAGEQYF
TRBD1,TRBV4-1,NA,TRBJ1-1,TGCGCCAGCAGCCAACTCAGGGGGGGTGACATTGAAACTATCTTT,CASSQLRGGDIETIF
NA,TRBV6-5,NA,TRBJ2-1,TGTGCCAGCAGTTCCCTAGCGAACTACAATGAGCAGTTCTTC,CASSSLANYNEQFF
TRBD2,TRBV4-1,NA,TRBJ2-7,TGCGCCAGCAGCCGGTCGTCCGGGGGGGTTGACGAGCAGTGCTTC,CASSRSSGGVDEQCF
TRBD1,TRBV28,NA,TRBJ2-6,TGTGCCAGCAGGGGGGACAGCCCCTCCGGGGCCAACGTCCTGAGTTTC,CASRGDSPSGANVLSF
NA,TRBV6-2/TRBV6-3,NA,TRBJ1-5,TGTACCAGCAGTTACTATGGGCAGGGGTTAGGGAATCAGCCCCAGCATTTT,CTSSYYGQGLGNQPQHF
NA,TRBV11-2,NA,TRBJ2-7,TGTGCCAGCAGCTTAACTGACATTGTCTGCGAGCAGTACTTC,CASSLTDIVCEQYF
NA,TRBV5-8,NA,TRBJ2-2,TGTGTCAACAGCGCCTACTGGGTTAACACCGGGGAGCTGTTTTTT,CVNSAYWVNTGELFF
NA,TRBV6-6,many,TRBJ2-7,TGTGCCAGCAGTTACTCGGGCGGGAACTACGAGCAGTACTTC,CASSYSGGNYEQYF
NA,TRBV6-5,NA,TRBJ1-1,TGTGCTAGCACTTACCGAGACCGGGGCACTGAAGCTTTCTTT,CASTYRDRGTEAFF
TRBD1,TRBV4-1,once,TRBJ1-5,TGCGCCAGCAGCCAGGGCACGGACAGGGTCAATCAGCCCCAGCATTTT,CASSQGTDRVNQPQHF
TRBD1,TRBV12-3/TRBV12-4,many,TRBJ2-7,TGTGCCAGCAGTTTAGTAGCAGGGGGCGGCGAGCAGTACTTC,CASSLVAGGGEQYF
NA,TRBV6-5,many,TRBJ1-2,TGTGCCAGCACCAGAGAGCCGCGACGTGGCTACACCTTC,CASTREPRRGYTF
NA,TRBV12-3/TRBV12-4,many,TRBJ2-3,TGTGCCAGCAGTTTAGGCGAGCGAGATACGCAGTATTTT,CASSLGERDTQYF
NA,TRBV18,NA,TRBJ2-1,TGTGCCAGCTCACCCGTTTATGCCTACAATGAGCAGTTCTTC,CASSPVYAYNEQFF